This is a list of T cell receptor beta chains from one sample in a study of CD8+ T cells in alopecia areata. Data came from immunoSEQ multiplex PCR; TCRdb stores just in-frame clones and leaves some out. Of about 210,000 clones in the sample, just over 65% were seen once. Sequences were derived from CD4+ T cells sorted from blood, sampled between weeks 43 and 45, from a patient treated with tofacitinib. Receptors originate from a human donor with alopecia areata. The CDR3 runs from the conserved cysteine through the conserved F or W. Each record gives: D gene, clone size, V gene, J gene, CDR3 protein, CDR3 DNA. D genes are given only for firm matches. The listing skips clone size in some rows; elsewhere it reads once, few, many or a size class.

NA	NA	TRBV6-1	TRBJ2-4	CASSEHRANIQYF	TGTGCCAGCAGTGAGCACAGGGCTAACATTCAGTACTTC
NA	NA	TRBV5-6	TRBJ2-1	CASSFRLANYNEQFF	TGTGCCAGCAGCTTTCGGCTAGCCAATTACAATGAGCAGTTCTTC
NA	few	TRBV30	TRBJ2-1	CAWMSRGRSYNEQFF	TGTGCCTGGATGTCCAGGGGCAGGTCCTACAATGAGCAGTTCTTC
TRBD1	NA	TRBV11-2	TRBJ1-5	CASSLGQGHQPQHF	TGTGCCAGCAGCTTGGGACAGGGACACCAGCCCCAGCATTTT
NA	few	TRBV4-3	TRBJ2-1	CASSQDRRSGELTNEQFF	TGCGCCAGCAGCCAAGATAGGCGGAGTGGTGAACTTACCAATGAGCAGTTCTTC
NA	few	TRBV28	TRBJ1-2	CASSTNRIGGYTF	TGTGCCAGCAGTACTAACAGAATCGGTGGCTACACCTTC
NA	NA	TRBV14	TRBJ2-7	CASSNKGRHSGEQYF	TGTGCCAGCAGCAACAAGGGGAGGCATTCCGGCGAGCAGTACTTC
NA	few	TRBV9	TRBJ2-7	CASSVGPELRNREQYF	TGTGCCAGCAGCGTAGGCCCGGAGTTACGGAACCGCGAGCAGTACTTC
NA	NA	TRBV14	TRBJ2-5	CASSQYLQQETQYF	TGTGCCAGCAGCCAATACTTACAGCAAGAGACCCAGTACTTC
TRBD2	NA	TRBV5-1	TRBJ2-1	CASSQGLAGNEQFF	TGCGCCAGCAGTCAAGGACTAGCAGGCAATGAGCAGTTCTTC
NA	few	TRBV7-9	TRBJ2-2	CASSLSVDTGELFF	TGTGCCAGCAGCTTATCCGTGGACACCGGGGAGCTGTTTTTT
TRBD1	many	TRBV19	TRBJ2-3	CASRSNRGRGTDTQYF	TGTGCCAGTAGAAGTAACAGGGGGCGAGGCACAGATACGCAGTATTTT
NA	NA	TRBV7-2	TRBJ2-5	CASGYQETQYF	TGTGCCAGCGGTTATCAAGAGACCCAGTACTTC
NA	few	TRBV4-3	TRBJ1-3	CASSQETGFPYF	TGCGCCAGCAGCCAGGAGACAGGTTTCCCATATTTT
NA	NA	TRBV29-1	TRBJ1-2	CSVEEPGQSRGYTF	TGCAGCGTTGAAGAGCCCGGACAGTCCCGAGGCTACACCTTC
TRBD1	NA	TRBV6-1	TRBJ1-2	CASIGGTGVNGYTF	TGTGCCAGCATCGGAGGTACAGGGGTGAATGGCTACACCTTC
TRBD1	few	TRBV30	TRBJ2-5	CAWSQGTGGETQYF	TGTGCCTGGAGTCAAGGGACAGGAGGGGAGACCCAGTACTTC
NA	NA	TRBV6-5	TRBJ1-6	CASSGGSYNSPLHF	TGTGCCAGCAGCGGAGGTTCCTATAATTCACCCCTCCACTTT
TRBD2	few	TRBV9	TRBJ2-1	CASSPRGGNEQFF	TGTGCCAGCAGCCCTCGCGGGGGGAATGAGCAGTTCTTC
TRBD2	NA	TRBV29-1	TRBJ2-1	CSVDRAGGSYNEQFF	TGCAGCGTTGACCGAGCGGGGGGGTCCTACAATGAGCAGTTCTTC
NA	few	TRBV25-1	TRBJ1-2	CASSAGVVGGYTF	TGTGCCAGCAGCGCGGGGGTGGTTGGTGGCTACACCTTC
NA	NA	TRBV5-4	TRBJ2-2	CASSDPKRAPDTGELFF	TGTGCCAGCAGCGACCCAAAGAGGGCACCCGACACCGGGGAGCTGTTTTTT
TRBD1	NA	TRBV28	TRBJ1-2	CASTSGDSPSELYGYTF	TGTGCCAGCACCTCCGGGGACAGTCCCTCGGAACTCTATGGCTACACCTTC
NA	few	TRBV30	TRBJ1-1	CAWSVVAENTEAFF	TGTGCCTGGAGTGTCGTGGCGGAGAACACTGAAGCTTTCTTT
NA	few	TRBV29-1	TRBJ2-2	CSGYRAGELFF	TGCAGCGGCTACAGGGCCGGGGAGCTGTTTTTT
NA	NA	TRBV2	TRBJ1-1	CASRADGGYTEAFF	TGTGCCAGCAGGGCTGATGGGGGGTACACTGAAGCTTTCTTT
NA	NA	TRBV4-3	TRBJ2-3	CASSQVPSPTDTQYF	TGCGCCAGCAGCCAAGTTCCCAGTCCCACAGATACGCAGTATTTT
NA	NA	TRBV30	TRBJ1-1	CAWSVMAGPNTEAFF	TGTGCCTGGAGTGTCATGGCAGGACCGAACACTGAAGCTTTCTTT
NA	NA	TRBV13	TRBJ2-1	CASSRLWTANNEQFF	TGTGCCAGCAGCCGACTTTGGACGGCGAACAATGAGCAGTTCTTC
TRBD1	NA	TRBV28	TRBJ2-7	CASRKTGFGEQYF	TGTGCCAGCAGAAAGACAGGGTTTGGCGAGCAGTACTTC
TRBD1	NA	TRBV7-8	TRBJ1-5	CASSLGGQVNQPQHF	TGTGCCAGCAGCTTAGGGGGACAGGTCAATCAGCCCCAGCATTTT
NA	NA	TRBV29-1	TRBJ1-1	CSVYMRNTEAFF	TGCAGCGTATATATGCGGAACACTGAAGCTTTCTTT
NA	NA	TRBV25-1	TRBJ2-2	CASSEVRNTGELFF	TGTGCCAGCAGTGAAGTACGAAACACCGGGGAGCTGTTTTTT
NA	NA	TRBV4-3	TRBJ1-6	CASSQFTLPNSPLHF	TGCGCCAGCAGCCAATTTACGCTACCCAATTCACCCCTCCACTTT
TRBD1	NA	TRBV18	TRBJ2-6	CASSRSSPGTGHHTSGANVLTF	TGTGCCAGCTCACGATCGAGTCCCGGGACAGGCCACCATACCTCTGGGGCCAACGTCCTGACTTTC
TRBD1	NA	TRBV18	TRBJ1-2	CASSPGQGAGYTF	TGTGCCAGCTCACCGGGACAGGGGGCTGGCTACACCTTC
NA	NA	TRBV19	TRBJ1-5	CASSIDRDQPQHF	TGTGCCAGTAGTATAGACAGGGATCAGCCCCAGCATTTT
NA	NA	TRBV9	TRBJ1-4	CASSGDISEKLFF	TGTGCCAGCAGCGGAGACATATCTGAAAAACTGTTTTTT
NA	NA	TRBV7-2	TRBJ2-3	CASSYKPDTQYF	TGTGCCAGCAGCTATAAGCCAGATACGCAGTATTTT
NA	NA	TRBV18	TRBJ2-5	CASARDPGPETQYF	TGTGCCAGCGCACGGGACCCAGGACCGGAGACCCAGTACTTC
NA	NA	TRBV30	TRBJ2-2	CAWSVRVHGELFF	TGTGCCTGGAGTGTACGGGTGCACGGGGAGCTGTTTTTT